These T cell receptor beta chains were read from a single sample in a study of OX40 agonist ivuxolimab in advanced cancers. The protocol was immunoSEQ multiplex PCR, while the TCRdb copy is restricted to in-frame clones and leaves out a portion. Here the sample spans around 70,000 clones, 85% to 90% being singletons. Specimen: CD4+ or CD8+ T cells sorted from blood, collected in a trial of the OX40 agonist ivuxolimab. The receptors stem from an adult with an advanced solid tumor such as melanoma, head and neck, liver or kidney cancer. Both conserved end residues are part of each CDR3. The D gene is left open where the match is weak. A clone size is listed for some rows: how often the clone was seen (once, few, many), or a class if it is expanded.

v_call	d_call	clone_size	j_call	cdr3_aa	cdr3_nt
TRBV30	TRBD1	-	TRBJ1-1	CACPAGGGLNTEAFF	TGTGCCTGTCCTGCAGGGGGCGGTCTGAACACTGAAGCTTTCTTT
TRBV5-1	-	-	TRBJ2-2	CASSSPGSGELFF	TGCGCCAGCAGCAGCCCCGGGTCCGGGGAGCTGTTTTTT
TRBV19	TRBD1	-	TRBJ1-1	CASSARTGARNTEAFF	TGTGCCAGTAGTGCGAGGACAGGGGCGCGGAATACTGAAGCTTTCTTT
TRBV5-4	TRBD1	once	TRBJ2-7	CASSLDRASYEQYF	TGTGCCAGCAGCCTGGACAGGGCCTCTTACGAGCAGTACTTC
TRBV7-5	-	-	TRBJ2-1	CARSPEKGSGKDNEQFF	TGTGCCAGAAGCCCTGAGAAAGGGAGCGGGAAGGACAATGAGCAGTTCTTC
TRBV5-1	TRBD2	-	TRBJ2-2	CASSLEELAVTGELFF	TGCGCCAGCAGCTTGGAGGAACTAGCGGTCACCGGGGAGCTGTTTTTT
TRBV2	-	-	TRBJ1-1	CASSAVEGTEAFF	TGTGCCAGCAGTGCAGTGGAGGGTACTGAAGCTTTCTTT
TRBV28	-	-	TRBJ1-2	CASSSHGGPYGYTF	TGTGCCAGCAGTTCCCACGGGGGGCCCTATGGCTACACCTTC
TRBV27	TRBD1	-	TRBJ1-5	CASRPQTGGEAYSNQPQHF	TGTGCCAGCAGGCCCCAAACAGGGGGCGAAGCCTATAGCAATCAGCCCCAGCATTTT
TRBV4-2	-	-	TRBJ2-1	CASSLHPGGSSYNEQFF	TGTGCCAGCAGCCTCCACCCCGGGGGCAGCTCCTACAATGAGCAGTTCTTC
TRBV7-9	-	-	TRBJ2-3	CASSPSTRARRDTQYF	TGTGCCAGCAGCCCCTCTACTCGGGCTAGGCGAGATACGCAGTATTTT
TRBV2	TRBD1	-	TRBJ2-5	CASRGTGGEETQYF	TGTGCCAGCAGGGGGACAGGGGGTGAAGAGACCCAGTACTTC
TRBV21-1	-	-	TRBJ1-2	CASSAQTGYGYTF	TGTGCCAGCAGCGCCCAGACGGGCTATGGCTACACCTTC
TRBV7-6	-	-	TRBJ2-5	CASSQGETQYF	TGTGCCAGCAGCCAGGGGGAGACCCAGTACTTC
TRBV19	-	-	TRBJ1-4	CASSIKVETNEKLFF	TGTGCCAGTAGTATAAAGGTCGAAACTAATGAAAAACTGTTTTTT
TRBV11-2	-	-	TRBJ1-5	CASSLSGVGNQPQHF	TGTGCCAGCAGCTTATCCGGGGTTGGCAATCAGCCCCAGCATTTT
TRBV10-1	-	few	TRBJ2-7	CASSEGWESQQYF	TGCGCCAGCAGTGAAGGGTGGGAAAGTCAGCAGTACTTC
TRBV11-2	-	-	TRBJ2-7	CASSLVRGRASSYEQYF	TGTGCCAGCAGCTTAGTACGAGGGCGGGCAAGCTCCTACGAGCAGTACTTC
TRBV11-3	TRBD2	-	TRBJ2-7	CASSLGLAGPSYEQYF	TGTGCCAGCAGCTTAGGACTAGCGGGGCCTTCCTACGAGCAGTACTTC
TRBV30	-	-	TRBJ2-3	CAWSVRETDTQYF	TGTGCCTGGAGTGTGAGGGAGACAGATACGCAGTATTTT